This TCR beta chain was captured in a study of blood T cell repertoires in COVID-19. Study background: Donors in the United States, Italy and Spain gave samples during acute or convalescent COVID-19.

The CDR3 covers 12 residues. V lost 5 bases to trimming and J lost 5 bases, with 9 bases between them. Germline V CDR1 and CDR2: MNHEY, SMNVEV (reference sequence). Study processing details: Estimation of nucleated cell counts relied on the amplification of reference gene primers. Repertoires were generated with immunoSEQ multiplex PCR, while TCRdb's copy carries only in-frame clones and drops some. V and J calls and clone size follow that table, whereas D and trimming were derived from the DNA. The sample lists about 76,000 clones; roughly 89% were seen once. The clonotype was recovered from a human donor in a cohort sampled during active COVID-19. Sequences were obtained from peripheral blood. The chain carries TRBV27 and TRBJ1-1; D is unclear. The CDR3 DNA follows: TGTGCCAGCAGTAAGACCGGGACTGAAGCTTTCTTT. Amino acids: CASSKTGTEAFF.